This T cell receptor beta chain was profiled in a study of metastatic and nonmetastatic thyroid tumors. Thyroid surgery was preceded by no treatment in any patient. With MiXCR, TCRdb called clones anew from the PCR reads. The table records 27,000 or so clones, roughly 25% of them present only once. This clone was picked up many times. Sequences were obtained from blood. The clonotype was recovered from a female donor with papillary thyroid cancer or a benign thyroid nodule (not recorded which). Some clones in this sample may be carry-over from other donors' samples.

The CDR3 loop reads CAWSPQWDRYQETQYF. CDR3 nucleotides: TGTGCCTGGAGTCCTCAGTGGGACCGGTACCAAGAGACCCAGTACTTC. The rearrangement links TRBV30 to TRBJ2-5, with D perhaps given as TRBD1 or TRBD2 (5 bases each). CDR3 size: 16 residues. CDR1 is GTSNPN, CDR2 SVGIG, per germline (reference sequence). V gave up 2 bases and J gave up 0 bases, with 16 bases separating them.